This T cell receptor (beta chain) was obtained from a study of control samples from healthy donors and cancer patients (dated by TCRdb to the early 2020s). This clone was found a few times. Its antigen is not yet known. No much larger clonotype is one base removed from it; base qualities were not supplied. The germline V gene (reference sequence) gives CDR1 as LNHDA and CDR2 as SQIVND. Spanning cysteine to phenylalanine, the CDR3 consists of 13 amino acids. The retained sequence is limited to the CDR3, 39 bases, with the frame set at the first base. Clipping removes 8 bases from V and 8 bases from J, with 7 as the unmatched junction base count. Libraries were prepared through the immunoSEQ multiplex PCR assay. TCRdb provides this immuneACCESS table in a form limited to in-frame rearrangements. Some clones are lacking; in checked studies, under half of them reflect an unresolved V gene, and why the rest are absent is not known. The sample table shows about 120,000 clones, and approximately 90% are seen once. The ten largest clones capture roughly 2.5% of the sample.

The chain was built from TRBV19 and TRBJ2-7, with 12 bases aligning to TRBD1. The source is a man in his forties in good health. The sequenced sample was blood. CDR3 loop: CASSPGQGAKQYF. The nucleotides are TGTGCCAGTTCACCGGGACAGGGGGCGAAGCAGTACTTC.